The 17 T cell receptor beta chains below all came from one sample that was sequenced in a study of beta chain features in type 1 diabetes. Study-level findings and limits: TCRB CDR3s from Type 1 diabetes patients were moderately but significantly shorter in all four CD4+ subsets.

Their recognized antigens are unknown. What was sequenced were expressed TCRB transcripts, since all of the isolated RNA had been reverse transcribed. The repertoire was sequenced with immunoSEQ multiplex PCR; TCRdb's copy has only in-frame clones and lacks some. The table records 250,000 to 300,000 clones, about 13% of them present only once. The sample comprised naive CD4+ T cells from blood. Receptors originate from a man aged 25-45 years with type 1 diabetes.

The chain has TRBV25-1 and TRBJ2-1; D possibly corresponds to TRBD2 (7 bases). CDR3 length: 17 residues. Germline CDR1 and CDR2: MGHDK and SYGVNS. V lost 3 bases, J lost 8 bases, and 23 bases lay in between. CDR3 in DNA: TGTGCCAGCAGTGAGAATGCAGGAGGGAGGGGGGCCGATGAGCAGTTCTTC. Amino acids: CASSENAGGRGADEQFF.

The rearrangement joins TRBV25-1 to TRBJ2-3; the match to TRBD1 covers 9 bases. CDR1 is MGHDK, CDR2 SYGVNS, per germline. The CDR3 is 14 residues long. Trimming took 6 bases from V and 1 from J; bases not matched to a gene: 2. DNA of the CDR3: TGTGCCAGCAGCCGGGACAGGGGCACAGATACGCAGTATTTT. This gives the protein CASSRDRGTDTQYF. The full variable domain, with the rest looked up from reference TRBV25-1 and TRBJ2-3, is EADIYQTPRYLVIGTGKKITLECSQTMGHDKMYWYQQDPGMELHLIHYSYGVNSTEKGDLSSESTVSRIRTEHFPLTLESARPSHTSQYLCASSRDRGTDTQYFGPGTRLTVL.

V gene TRBV11-3 combines with J gene TRBJ2-1; 7 nucleotides match TRBD1. Looked up from germline, CDR1 is SGHNT and CDR2 is YENEEA. The CDR3 covers 13 residues. V dropped 4 bases and J dropped 5; count of bases not matched to a gene: 2. The CDR3 DNA follows: TGTGCCAGCAGCTCGGGACAGAACAATGAGCAGTTCTTC. Amino acids: CASSSGQNNEQFF.

In its sample, this clone was seen a few times. The chain recombines TRBV7-2 with TRBJ2-7; 15 nucleotides agree with TRBD2. CDR3 length: 15 residues. J gave up 4 bases and V 5 bases, and 3 bases lay outside the gene matches. Germline-derived CDR1 and CDR2 are SGHTA and FQGNSA. CDR3 nucleotides: TGTGCCAGCAGCAAGGGACTAGCGGGAGGTTACGAGCAGTACTTC. Amino acid sequence: CASSKGLAGGYEQYF.

The rearrangement joins TRBV7-2 to TRBJ2-3, with TRBD2 matching over 8 bases. The CDR3 extends over 14 amino acids. J lost 6 bases, V lost 4 bases, and 6 bases had no gene match. Germline assignment: CDR1 SGHTA and CDR2 FQGNSA. CDR3 residues: CASSSAGVRDTQYF. For the CDR3, the DNA is TGTGCCAGCAGCTCAGCGGGAGTACGGGATACGCAGTATTTT.

This clone appeared a few times. The chain recombines TRBV28 with TRBJ2-7, with D possibly being TRBD1 (6 bases). The CDR3 is 14 amino acids. CDR1 is MDHEN, CDR2 SYDVKM, per germline. V gave up 4 bases and J gave up 4 bases, with 14 bases separating them. CDR3 in amino acids: CASSSSGTIYEQYF. CDR3 sequence (DNA): TGTGCCAGCAGTTCATCCGGGACAATTTACGAGCAGTACTTC.

The rearrangement joins TRBV7-2 to TRBJ2-5, with 13 bases that match TRBD2. The ends lost 3 bases at V and 1 base at J; junction bases unmatched: 2. Germline CDR1 SGHTA, CDR2 FQGNSA. This CDR3 has 16 amino acids. CDR3 protein: CASSFRLAGGQETQYF. The CDR3, as DNA: TGTGCCAGCAGCTTCCGACTAGCGGGGGGCCAAGAGACCCAGTACTTC.

The table lists this clone with a few counts. Other nucleotide sequences in the sample specify the same CDR3. The chain employs TRBV5-4 and TRBJ1-4; 10 bases are shared with TRBD1. CDR1 and CDR2 from the germline V gene are SGHNT and YYREEE (reference sequence). J was trimmed by 4 bases and V by 4 bases; bases with no gene match: 1. This CDR3 spans 14 amino acids. CDR3 nucleotide sequence: TGTGCCAGCAGCCGGACAGGGGGTAATGAAAAACTGTTTTTT. Protein: CASSRTGGNEKLFF.

This clone was detected only a few times. The genes are TRBV27 and TRBJ2-1; 15 bases are shared with TRBD2. The CDR3 covers 15 residues. Germline assignment: CDR1 MNHEY and CDR2 SMNVEV (reference sequence). V trimming: 3 bases; J trimming: 12 bases; junction bases outside the gene matches: 6. Here the CDR3 reads CASSLGGLAGGGQFF. In DNA, the CDR3 is TGTGCCAGCAGTTTGGGCGGACTAGCGGGAGGGGGGCAGTTCTTC.

A few counts support this clone. The chain uses TRBV27 and TRBJ2-2, with 8 bases lining up with TRBD2. The CDR3 covers 16 residues. V shed 5 bases and J 2 bases; nucleotides not matched to a gene: 7. Germline-derived CDR1 and CDR2 are MNHEY and SMNVEV (reference sequence). The CDR3 region is CASSLFSGTNTGELFF. DNA of the CDR3: TGTGCCAGCAGTCTCTTTAGCGGGACCAACACCGGGGAGCTGTTTTTT.

In its sample, this clone was seen a few times. The chain recombines TRBV7-2 with TRBJ2-5, with TRBD2 as a possible D gene (6 bases). Trimming took 1 base from V and 5 from J, leaving 17 bases between them. CDR3 length: 16 amino acids. Germline loops: CDR1 SGHTA, CDR2 FQGNSA. The CDR3 DNA sequence: TGTGCCAGCAGCTTAGGAGCAGCGGGCTCCCGGGAGACCCAGTACTTC. It yields the protein CASSLGAAGSRETQYF. The full variable domain, with the rest looked up from reference TRBV7-2 and TRBJ2-5, is GAGVSQSPSNKVTEKGKDVELRCDPISGHTALYWYRQSLGQGLEFLIYFQGNSAPDKSGLPSDRFSAERTGGSVSTLTIQRTQQEDSAVYLCASSLGAAGSRETQYFGPGTRLLVL.

J is TRBJ2-1 and V is TRBV15, with a weak D call TRBD2 (7 bases). Germline-derived CDR1 and CDR2 are LNHNV and YYDKDF (reference sequence). V lost 0 bases and J lost 5, with 14 bases in between. The CDR3 spans 16 residues. CDR3: CATSRERGRANNEQFF. The CDR3 nucleotides are TGTGCCACCAGCAGAGAAAGGGGGAGGGCGAACAATGAGCAGTTCTTC.

The chain recombines TRBV6-5 with TRBJ2-7; 11 bases agree with TRBD2. The CDR3 loop spans 14 amino acids. Per germline, CDR1 MNHEY and CDR2 SVGAGI. The J segment lost 3 bases and the V segment lost 6 bases, leaving 4 bases of the junction unmatched. The CDR3 loop reads CASRLAGEVYEQYF. Here the CDR3 DNA reads TGTGCCAGCAGACTAGCGGGAGAAGTCTACGAGCAGTACTTC.

CDR3 protein: CASSVGRPGVGELFF. The DNA of the CDR3 is TGTGCCAGCAGCGTAGGCCGACCCGGGGTCGGGGAGCTGTTTTTT. The rearrangement joins TRBV9 to TRBJ2-2; tentatively, D is TRBD2 (5 bases). CDR1 and CDR2 from the germline V gene are SGDLS and YYNGEE. The CDR3 has 15 amino acids. The V gene lost 0 bases and the J gene lost 7 bases, with 13 bases spanning the gap. Combining the CDR3 with reference TRBV9 and TRBJ2-2 gives the whole variable domain DSGVTQTPKHLITATGQRVTLRCSPRSGDLSVYWYQQSLDQGLQFLIQYYNGEERAKGNILERFSAQQFPDLHSELNLSSLELGDSALYFCASSVGRPGVGELFFGEGSRLTVL.

This clone was seen a handful of times. The rearrangement joins TRBV15 to TRBJ2-3, with TRBD2 matching over 10 bases. V lost 3 bases, J lost 6 bases, and 3 bases stayed unmatched. This CDR3 comprises 14 residues. Germline V gene sequence: CDR1 LNHNV, CDR2 YYDKDF (reference sequence). The CDR3 is CATSRSGREDTQYF. The CDR3 region has the DNA TGTGCCACCAGCAGGAGCGGGAGGGAGGATACGCAGTATTTT.

This chain joins TRBV5-1 and TRBJ2-1, with TRBD1 as a possible D gene (6 bases). The CDR3 sequence is 16 residues long. V gave up 0 bases and J gave up 2 bases, with 12 bases separating them. The germline gives CDR1 SGHRS, CDR2 YFSETQ. DNA of the CDR3: TGCGCCAGCAGCTTGGTGGCAGGGGCCACCTACAATGAGCAGTTCTTC. Protein product: CASSLVAGATYNEQFF.

J is TRBJ2-6 and V is TRBV5-1, with D possibly being TRBD1 (5 bases). The CDR3 loop spans 15 amino acids. The ends were cut back, 4 bases at V and 2 bases at J, with 10 bases in the middle. Germline V gene lookup returns CDR1 SGHRS and CDR2 YFSETQ. In DNA, the CDR3 is TGCGCCAGCAGCCCTGGGGCGGCTGGGGCCAACGTCCTGACTTTC. Translating gives CASSPGAAGANVLTF.